The T cell receptor (beta chain) described here comes from a study of T cell responses to AZD1222 COVID-19 vaccine. This clone was seen just once. Antigen specificity is unknown. Study results and limitations: Seropositivity was recorded at baseline in only 6 or 7 AZD1222 recipients. Dominant at 160-218 and 743-854, vaccine-associated CD4 TCRs also spanned spike. White British ancestry dominated among donors, who included more females, and clonal diversity was possibly underestimated. The reported proportion of spike-specific TCRs targeting unmutated variant regions was nearly half.

Assay used: immunoSEQ multiplex PCR; TCRdb lists only in-frame clones, some missing. The sample consists of about 54,000 clones, approximately 88% of them appearing once. From germline, CDR1 is MNHNY and CDR2 SVGAGI (reference sequence). CDR3 size: 16 residues. Trimming pared 6 bases from V and 3 bases from J, leaving 20 bases between. The clonotype comes from an adult who received the AZD1222 COVID-19 vaccine. V is TRBV6-6 and J is TRBJ1-2, with no clear D. This specimen was peripheral blood, taken 28 days after the second AZD1222 dose. The CDR3 loop reads CASSQRGGISHYGYTF. The CDR3, as DNA: TGTGCCAGCAGCCAAAGAGGCGGGATTTCCCACTATGGCTACACCTTC.